This TCR beta chain is drawn from a study of T cell changes during pregnancy in multiple sclerosis. Sequenced by immunoSEQ multiplex PCR; TCRdb stores in-frame clones only, minus some. The sample comprises about 30,000 clones, 90% of which are singletons, and about 0.4% rests with the top ten. The length of the CDR3 is 14 residues. The V end was cut by 0 bases, the J end by 5 bases, with 11 bases between. Germline V gene sequence: CDR1 SGHNT, CDR2 YYREEE (reference sequence). V is TRBV5-4 and J is TRBJ2-5; D gene unclear. This clonotype originated in a female donor in good health, enrolled as a control in a pregnancy study. The sequencing used CD4+ T cells from peripheral blood mononuclear cells, collected in the second trimester of pregnancy. CDR3 DNA sequence: TGTGCCAGCAGCTTGGAACTTAGAGGCGAGACCCAGTACTTC. Translated: CASSLELRGETQYF.